This TCR beta chain was retrieved from a study of tumor and adjacent non-tumor tissue in lung cancer. Study-level background: Samples averaged roughly 4 million productive TCRbeta reads each.

A modified ARM-PCR protocol with three rounds of nested PCR amplified TCRbeta. Via MiXCR, TCRdb re-called the multiplex PCR reads, giving one row per CDR3 protein. This table has around 80,000 distinct CDR3 sequences, approximately 78% appearing once. The CDR3 is made up of 14 amino acids. CDR1 and CDR2 (germline): SGHNT, YENEEA. Worth noting for this clonotype: The junction departs from germline at one end; a sequencing error may be responsible.

The template was RNA from unsorted bulk tissue. This non-tumor lung sample came from over 3 cm beyond the tumor edge. The receptor's source is a man aged 55 to 70 with non-small cell lung cancer. Sequencing was carried out using distant non-tumor lung tissue. The chain uses TRBV11-3 and TRBJ1-1; no definite D call. The chain's CDR3 is CASSLHGRQIEVFF. Here the CDR3 DNA reads TGTGCCAGCAGCTTGCACGGACGGCAGATTGAAGTTTTCTTT. The entire variable domain, with the rest obtained from reference TRBV11-3 and TRBJ1-1, is as follows: EAGVVQSPRYKIIEKKQPVAFWCNPISGHNTLYWYLQNLGQGPELLIRYENEEAVDDSQLPKDRFSAERLKGVDSTLKIQPAELGDSAVYLCASSLHGRQIEVFFGQGTRLTVV.